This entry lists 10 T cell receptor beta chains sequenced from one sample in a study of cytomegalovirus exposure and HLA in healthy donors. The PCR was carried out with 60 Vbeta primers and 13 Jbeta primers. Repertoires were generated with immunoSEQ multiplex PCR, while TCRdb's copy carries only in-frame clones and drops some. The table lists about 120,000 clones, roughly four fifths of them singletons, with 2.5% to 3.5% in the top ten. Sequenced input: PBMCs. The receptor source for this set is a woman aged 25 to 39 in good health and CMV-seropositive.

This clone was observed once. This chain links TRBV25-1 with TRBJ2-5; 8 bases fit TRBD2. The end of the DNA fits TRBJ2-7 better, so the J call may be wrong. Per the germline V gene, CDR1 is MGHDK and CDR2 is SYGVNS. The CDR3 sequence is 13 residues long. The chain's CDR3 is CASSAGGAYEQYF. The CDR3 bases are TGTGCCAGCAGTGCGGGGGGGGCCTACGAGCAGTACTTC.

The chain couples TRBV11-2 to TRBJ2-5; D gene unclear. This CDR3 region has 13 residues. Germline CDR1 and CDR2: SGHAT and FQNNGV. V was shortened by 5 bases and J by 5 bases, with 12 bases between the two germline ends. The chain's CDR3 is CASSVGLRETQYF. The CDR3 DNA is TGTGCCAGCAGCGTGGGCCTTCGGGAGACCCAGTACTTC.

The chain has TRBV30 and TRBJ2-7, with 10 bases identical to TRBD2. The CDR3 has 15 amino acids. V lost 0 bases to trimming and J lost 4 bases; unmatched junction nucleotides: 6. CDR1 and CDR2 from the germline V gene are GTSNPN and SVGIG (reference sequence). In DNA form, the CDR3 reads TGTGCCTGGAGTGTAGGAAGCGGGGGGGCTTACGAGCAGTACTTC. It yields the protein CAWSVGSGGAYEQYF.

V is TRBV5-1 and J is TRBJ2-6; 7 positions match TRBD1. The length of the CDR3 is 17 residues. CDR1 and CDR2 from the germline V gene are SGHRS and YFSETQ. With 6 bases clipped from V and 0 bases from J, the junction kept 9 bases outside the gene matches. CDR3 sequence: CASTSGTANSGANVLTF. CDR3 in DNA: TGCGCCAGCACCTCTGGGACAGCGAACTCTGGGGCCAACGTCCTGACTTTC.

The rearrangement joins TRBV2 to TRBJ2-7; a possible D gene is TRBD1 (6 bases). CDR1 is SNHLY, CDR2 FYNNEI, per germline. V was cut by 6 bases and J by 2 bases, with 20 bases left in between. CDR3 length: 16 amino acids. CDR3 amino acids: CASRISRAGVTYEQYF. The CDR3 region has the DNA TGTGCCAGCAGGATTTCTCGGGCAGGGGTTACCTACGAGCAGTACTTC. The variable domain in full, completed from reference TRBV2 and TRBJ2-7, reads EPEVTQTPSHQVTQMGQEVILRCVPISNHLYFYWYRQILGQKVEFLVSFYNNEISEKSEIFDDQFSVERPDGSNFTLKIRSTKLEDSAMYFCASRISRAGVTYEQYFGPGTRLTVT.

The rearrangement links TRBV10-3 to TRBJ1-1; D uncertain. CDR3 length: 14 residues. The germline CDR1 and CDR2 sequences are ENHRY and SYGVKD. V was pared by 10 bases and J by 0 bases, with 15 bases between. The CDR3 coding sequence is TGTGCCACCGGGCGGGAGTTCTTGAACACTGAAGCTTTCTTT. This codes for CATGREFLNTEAFF.

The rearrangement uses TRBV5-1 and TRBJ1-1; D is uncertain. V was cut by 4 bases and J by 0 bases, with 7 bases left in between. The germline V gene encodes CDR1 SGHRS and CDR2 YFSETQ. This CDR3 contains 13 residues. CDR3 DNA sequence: TGCGCCAGCAGCCCTAGCCTGAACACTGAAGCTTTCTTT. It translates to CASSPSLNTEAFF.

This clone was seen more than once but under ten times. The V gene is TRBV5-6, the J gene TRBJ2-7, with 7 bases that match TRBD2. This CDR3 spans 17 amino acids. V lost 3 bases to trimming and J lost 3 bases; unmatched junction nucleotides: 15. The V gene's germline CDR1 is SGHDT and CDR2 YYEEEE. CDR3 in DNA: TGTGCCAGCAGCTCGCGTTGGGGGGGTCCTAGTGACTACGAGCAGTACTTC. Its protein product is CASSSRWGGPSDYEQYF.

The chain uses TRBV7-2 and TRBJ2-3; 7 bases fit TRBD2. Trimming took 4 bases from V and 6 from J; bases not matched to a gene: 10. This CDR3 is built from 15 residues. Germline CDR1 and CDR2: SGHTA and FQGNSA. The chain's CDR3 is CASSSVAGPGDTQYF. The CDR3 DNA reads TGTGCCAGCAGCTCCGTAGCGGGCCCCGGGGATACGCAGTATTTT.

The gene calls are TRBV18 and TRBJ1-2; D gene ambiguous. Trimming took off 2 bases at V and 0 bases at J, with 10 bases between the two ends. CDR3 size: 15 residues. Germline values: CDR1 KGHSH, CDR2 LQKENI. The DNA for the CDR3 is TGTGCCAGCTCACCAATCCCTTCCCCTAACTATGGCTACACCTTC. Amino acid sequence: CASSPIPSPNYGYTF.